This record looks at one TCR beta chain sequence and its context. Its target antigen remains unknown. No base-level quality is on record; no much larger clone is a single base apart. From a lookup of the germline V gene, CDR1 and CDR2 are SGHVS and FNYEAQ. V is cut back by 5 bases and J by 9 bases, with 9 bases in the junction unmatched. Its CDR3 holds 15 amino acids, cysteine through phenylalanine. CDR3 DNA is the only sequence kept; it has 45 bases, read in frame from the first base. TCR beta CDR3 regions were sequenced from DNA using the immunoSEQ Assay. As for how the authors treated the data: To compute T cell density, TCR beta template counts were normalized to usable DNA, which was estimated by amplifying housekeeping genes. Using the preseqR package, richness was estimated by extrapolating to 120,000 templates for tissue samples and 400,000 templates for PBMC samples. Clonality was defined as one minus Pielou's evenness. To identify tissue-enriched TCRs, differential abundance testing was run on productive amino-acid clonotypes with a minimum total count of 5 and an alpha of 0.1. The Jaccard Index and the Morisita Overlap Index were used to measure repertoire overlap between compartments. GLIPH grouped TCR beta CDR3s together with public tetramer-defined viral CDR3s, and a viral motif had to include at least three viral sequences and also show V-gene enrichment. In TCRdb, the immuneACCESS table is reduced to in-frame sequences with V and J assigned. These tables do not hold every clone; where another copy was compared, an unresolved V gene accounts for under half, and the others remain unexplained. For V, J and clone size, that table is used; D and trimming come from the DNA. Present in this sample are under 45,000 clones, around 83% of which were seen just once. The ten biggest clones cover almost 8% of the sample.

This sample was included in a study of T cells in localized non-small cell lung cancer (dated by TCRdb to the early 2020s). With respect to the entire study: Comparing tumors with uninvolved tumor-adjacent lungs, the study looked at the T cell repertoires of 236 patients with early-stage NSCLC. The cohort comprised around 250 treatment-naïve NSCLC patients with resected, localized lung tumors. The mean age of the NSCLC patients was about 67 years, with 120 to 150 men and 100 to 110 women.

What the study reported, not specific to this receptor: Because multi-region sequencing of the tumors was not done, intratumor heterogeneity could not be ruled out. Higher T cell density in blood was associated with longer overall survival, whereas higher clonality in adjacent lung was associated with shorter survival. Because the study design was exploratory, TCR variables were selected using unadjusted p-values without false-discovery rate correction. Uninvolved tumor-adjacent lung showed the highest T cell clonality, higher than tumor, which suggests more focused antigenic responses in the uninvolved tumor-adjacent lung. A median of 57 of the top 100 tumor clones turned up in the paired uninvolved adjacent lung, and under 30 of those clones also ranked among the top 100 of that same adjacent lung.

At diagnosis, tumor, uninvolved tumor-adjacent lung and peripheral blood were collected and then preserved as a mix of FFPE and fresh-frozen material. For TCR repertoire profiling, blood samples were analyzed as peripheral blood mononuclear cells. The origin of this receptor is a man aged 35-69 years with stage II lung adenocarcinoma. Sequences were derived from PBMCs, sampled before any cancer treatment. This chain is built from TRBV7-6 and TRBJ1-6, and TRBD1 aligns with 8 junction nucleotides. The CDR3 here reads CASSVGTGETSPLHF. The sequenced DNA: TGTGCCAGCAGCGTAGGGACAGGAGAGACTTCACCCCTCCACTTT.